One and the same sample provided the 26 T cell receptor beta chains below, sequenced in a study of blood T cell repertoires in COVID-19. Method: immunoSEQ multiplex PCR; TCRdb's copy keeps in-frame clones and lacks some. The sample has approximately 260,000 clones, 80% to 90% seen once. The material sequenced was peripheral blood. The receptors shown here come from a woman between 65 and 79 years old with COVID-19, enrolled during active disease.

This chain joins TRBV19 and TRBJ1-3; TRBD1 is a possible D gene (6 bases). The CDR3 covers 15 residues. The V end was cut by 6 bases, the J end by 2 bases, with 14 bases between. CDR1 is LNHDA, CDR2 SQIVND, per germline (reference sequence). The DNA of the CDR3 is TGTGCCAGTAGCACCTCGGGACACCCTGGAAACACCATATATTTT. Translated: CASSTSGHPGNTIYF.

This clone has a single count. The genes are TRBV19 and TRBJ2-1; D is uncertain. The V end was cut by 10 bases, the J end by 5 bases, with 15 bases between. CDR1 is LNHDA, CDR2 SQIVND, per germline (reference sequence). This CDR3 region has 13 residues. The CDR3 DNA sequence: TGTGCCACTCTCCGGTTTTCGGACAATGAGCAGTTCTTC. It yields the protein CATLRFSDNEQFF.

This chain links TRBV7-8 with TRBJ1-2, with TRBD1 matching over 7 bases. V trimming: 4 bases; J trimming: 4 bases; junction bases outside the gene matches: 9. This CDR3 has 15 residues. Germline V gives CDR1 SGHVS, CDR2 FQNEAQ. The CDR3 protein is CASSSPGTELYGYTF. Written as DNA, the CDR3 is TGTGCCAGCAGCTCCCCCGGGACAGAACTCTATGGCTACACCTTC.

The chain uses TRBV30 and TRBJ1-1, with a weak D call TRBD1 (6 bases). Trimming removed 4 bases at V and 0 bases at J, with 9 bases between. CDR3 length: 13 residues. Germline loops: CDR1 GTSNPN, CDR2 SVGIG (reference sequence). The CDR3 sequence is CAWKDSMNTEAFF. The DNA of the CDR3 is TGTGCCTGGAAGGACAGTATGAACACTGAAGCTTTCTTT.

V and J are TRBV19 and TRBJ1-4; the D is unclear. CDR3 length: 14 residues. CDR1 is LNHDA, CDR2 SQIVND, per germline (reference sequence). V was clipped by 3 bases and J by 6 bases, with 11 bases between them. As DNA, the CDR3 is TGTGCCAGTAGTATGGAACCGGCGGATGAAAAACTGTTTTTT. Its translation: CASSMEPADEKLFF.

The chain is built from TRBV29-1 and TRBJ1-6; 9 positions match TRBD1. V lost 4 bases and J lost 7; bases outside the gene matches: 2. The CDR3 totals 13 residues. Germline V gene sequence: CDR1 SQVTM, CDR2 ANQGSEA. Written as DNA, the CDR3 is TGCAGCGTTGGACAGGGGGGGAATTCACCCCTCCACTTT. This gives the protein CSVGQGGNSPLHF.

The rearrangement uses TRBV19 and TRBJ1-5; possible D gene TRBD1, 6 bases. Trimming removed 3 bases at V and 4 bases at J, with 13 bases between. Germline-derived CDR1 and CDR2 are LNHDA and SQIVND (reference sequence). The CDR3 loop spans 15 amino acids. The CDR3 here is CASSMTRGLNQPQHF. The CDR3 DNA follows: TGTGCCAGTAGTATGACCAGGGGTTTAAATCAGCCCCAGCATTTT.

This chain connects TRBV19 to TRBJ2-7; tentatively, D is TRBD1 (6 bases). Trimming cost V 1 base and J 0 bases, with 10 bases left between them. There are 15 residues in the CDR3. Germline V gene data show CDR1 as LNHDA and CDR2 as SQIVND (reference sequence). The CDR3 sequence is CASSIGRGGSYEQYF. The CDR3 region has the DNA TGTGCCAGTAGTATAGGCAGAGGGGGCTCCTACGAGCAGTACTTC.

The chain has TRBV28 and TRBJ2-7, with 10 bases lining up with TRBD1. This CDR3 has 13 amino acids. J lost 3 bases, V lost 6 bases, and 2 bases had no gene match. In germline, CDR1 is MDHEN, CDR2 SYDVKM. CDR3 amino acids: CASRGTGDYEQYF. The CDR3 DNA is TGTGCCAGCAGGGGGACAGGGGACTACGAGCAGTACTTC. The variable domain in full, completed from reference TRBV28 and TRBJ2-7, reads DVKVTQSSRYLVKRTGEKVFLECVQDMDHENMFWYRQDPGLGLRLIYFSYDVKMKEKGDIPEGYSVSREKKERFSLILESASTNQTSMYLCASRGTGDYEQYFGPGTRLTVT.

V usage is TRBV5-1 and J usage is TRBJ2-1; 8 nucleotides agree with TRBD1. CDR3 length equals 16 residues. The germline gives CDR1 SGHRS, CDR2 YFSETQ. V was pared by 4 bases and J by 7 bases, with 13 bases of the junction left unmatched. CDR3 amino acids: CASSKRPGTGRNEQFF. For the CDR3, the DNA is TGCGCCAGCAGCAAAAGACCCGGGACAGGAAGAAATGAGCAGTTCTTC.

The CDR3 reads CASRRGGNQPQHF. Written as DNA, the CDR3 is TGTGCCAGTCGCCGGGGAGGCAATCAGCCCCAGCATTTT. V usage is TRBV19 and J usage is TRBJ1-5; D remains ambiguous. CDR3 length equals 13 residues. Germline V gives CDR1 LNHDA, CDR2 SQIVND (reference sequence). V shed 8 bases and J shed 2 bases, with 10 bases lying between them. The whole variable domain, filled in from reference TRBV19 and TRBJ1-5, reads DGGITQSPKYLFRKEGQNVTLSCEQNLNHDAMYWYRQDPGQGLRLIYYSQIVNDFQKGDIAEGYSVSREKKESFPLTVTSAQKNPTAFYLCASRRGGNQPQHFGDGTRLSIL.

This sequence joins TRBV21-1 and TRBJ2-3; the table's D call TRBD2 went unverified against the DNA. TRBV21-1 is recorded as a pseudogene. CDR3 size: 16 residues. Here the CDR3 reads CASSKLAGGMPDTQYF. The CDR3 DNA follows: TGTGCCAGCAGCAAACTAGCGGGAGGTATGCCAGATACGCAGTATTTT.

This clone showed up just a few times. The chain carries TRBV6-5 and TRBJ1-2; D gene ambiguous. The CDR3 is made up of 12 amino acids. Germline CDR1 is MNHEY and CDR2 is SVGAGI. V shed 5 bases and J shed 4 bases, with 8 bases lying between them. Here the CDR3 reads CASSTQSYGYTF. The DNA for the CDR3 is TGTGCCAGCAGTACACAGTCCTATGGCTACACCTTC.

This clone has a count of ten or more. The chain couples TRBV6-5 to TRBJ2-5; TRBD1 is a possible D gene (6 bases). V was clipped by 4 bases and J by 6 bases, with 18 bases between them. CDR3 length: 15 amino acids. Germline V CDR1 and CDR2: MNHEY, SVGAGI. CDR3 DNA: TGTGCCAGCAGTTCCGTTTTGGGGGCTCGGAAGACCCAGTACTTC. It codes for CASSSVLGARKTQYF.

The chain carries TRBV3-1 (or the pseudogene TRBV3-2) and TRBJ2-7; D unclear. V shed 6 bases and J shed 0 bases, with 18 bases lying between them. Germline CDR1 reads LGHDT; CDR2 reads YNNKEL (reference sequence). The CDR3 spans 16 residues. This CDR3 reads CASSPVSGINSYEQYF. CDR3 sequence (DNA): TGTGCCAGCAGTCCAGTTTCTGGCATTAACTCCTACGAGCAGTACTTC.

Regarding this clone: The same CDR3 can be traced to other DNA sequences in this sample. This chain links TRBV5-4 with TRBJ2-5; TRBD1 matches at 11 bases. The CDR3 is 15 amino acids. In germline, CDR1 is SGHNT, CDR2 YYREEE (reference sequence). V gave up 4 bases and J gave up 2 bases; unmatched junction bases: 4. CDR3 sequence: CASSPDRGRQETQYF. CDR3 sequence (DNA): TGTGCCAGCAGCCCGGACAGGGGGCGGCAAGAGACCCAGTACTTC.

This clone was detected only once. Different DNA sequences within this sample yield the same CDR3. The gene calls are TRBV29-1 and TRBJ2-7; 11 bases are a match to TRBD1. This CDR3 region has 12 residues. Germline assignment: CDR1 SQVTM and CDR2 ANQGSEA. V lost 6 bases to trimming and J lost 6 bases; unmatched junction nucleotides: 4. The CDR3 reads CSVVGQGAEQYF. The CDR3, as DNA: TGCAGCGTGGTTGGACAGGGGGCCGAGCAGTACTTC.

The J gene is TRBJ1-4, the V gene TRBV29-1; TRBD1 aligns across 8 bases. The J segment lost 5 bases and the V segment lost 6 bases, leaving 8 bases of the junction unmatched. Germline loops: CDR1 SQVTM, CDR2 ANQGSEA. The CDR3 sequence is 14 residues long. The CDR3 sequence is CSVGLTGVNEKLFF. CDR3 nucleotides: TGCAGCGTCGGATTGACAGGGGTGAATGAAAAACTGTTTTTT.

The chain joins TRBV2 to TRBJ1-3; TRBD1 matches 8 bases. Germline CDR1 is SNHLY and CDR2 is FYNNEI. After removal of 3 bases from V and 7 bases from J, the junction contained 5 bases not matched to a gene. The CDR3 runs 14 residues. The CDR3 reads CASSDWQGANTIYF. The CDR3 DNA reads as TGTGCCAGCAGTGATTGGCAGGGGGCGAACACCATATATTTT.

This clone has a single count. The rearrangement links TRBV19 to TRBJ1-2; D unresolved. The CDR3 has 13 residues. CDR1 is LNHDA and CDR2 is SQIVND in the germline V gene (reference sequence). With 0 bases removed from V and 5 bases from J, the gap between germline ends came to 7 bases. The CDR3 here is CASSIDLEYGYTF. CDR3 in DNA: TGTGCCAGTAGTATAGATTTAGAGTATGGCTACACCTTC.

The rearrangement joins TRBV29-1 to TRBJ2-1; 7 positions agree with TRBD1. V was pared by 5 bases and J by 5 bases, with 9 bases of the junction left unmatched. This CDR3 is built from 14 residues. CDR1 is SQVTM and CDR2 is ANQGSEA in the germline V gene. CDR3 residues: CSVRRDRQNNEQFF. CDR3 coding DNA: TGCAGCGTTCGAAGGGACAGACAGAACAATGAGCAGTTCTTC.

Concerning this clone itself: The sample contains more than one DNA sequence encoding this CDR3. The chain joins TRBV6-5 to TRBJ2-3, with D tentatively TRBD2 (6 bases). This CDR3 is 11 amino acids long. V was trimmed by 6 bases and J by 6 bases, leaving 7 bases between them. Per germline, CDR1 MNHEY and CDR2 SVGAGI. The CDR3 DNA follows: TGTGCCAGCAGCCGGGGGGATACGCAGTATTTT. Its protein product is CASSRGDTQYF.

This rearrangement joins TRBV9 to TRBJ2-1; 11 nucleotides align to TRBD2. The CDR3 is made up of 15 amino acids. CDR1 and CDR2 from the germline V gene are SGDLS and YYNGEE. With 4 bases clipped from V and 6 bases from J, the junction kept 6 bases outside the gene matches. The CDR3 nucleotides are TGTGCCAGCAGCACCGGGACTAGCGGACCCAATGAGCAGTTCTTC. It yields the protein CASSTGTSGPNEQFF.

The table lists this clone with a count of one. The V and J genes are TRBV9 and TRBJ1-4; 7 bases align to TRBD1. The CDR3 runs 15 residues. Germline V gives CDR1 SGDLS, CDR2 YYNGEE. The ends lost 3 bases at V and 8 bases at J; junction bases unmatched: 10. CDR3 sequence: CASSGHRGPGEKLFF. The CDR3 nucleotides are TGTGCCAGCAGCGGACACAGGGGCCCAGGGGAAAAACTGTTTTTT.

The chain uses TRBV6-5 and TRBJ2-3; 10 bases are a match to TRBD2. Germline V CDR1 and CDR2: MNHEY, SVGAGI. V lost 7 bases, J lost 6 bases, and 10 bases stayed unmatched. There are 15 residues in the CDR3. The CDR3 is CASTDSGRSGDTQYF. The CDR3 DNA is TGTGCCAGCACAGATAGCGGGAGGAGTGGGGATACGCAGTATTTT.

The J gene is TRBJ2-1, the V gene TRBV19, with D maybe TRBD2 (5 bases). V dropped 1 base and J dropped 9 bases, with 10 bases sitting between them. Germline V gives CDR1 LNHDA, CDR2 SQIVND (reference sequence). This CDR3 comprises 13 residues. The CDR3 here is CASSIAGIGEQFF. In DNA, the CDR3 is TGTGCCAGTAGTATAGCCGGGATCGGTGAGCAGTTCTTC.